This T cell receptor beta chain emerged from a study of T cell responses to AZD1222 COVID-19 vaccine. About the study: Samples with a second dose at about 4 or about 12 weeks were pooled together.

The repertoire was sequenced with immunoSEQ multiplex PCR; TCRdb's copy has only in-frame clones and lacks some. This table has about 120,000 clones, about 90% appearing once. A note on this clone: The antigen remains undetermined.

Findings and caveats of the study: Repertoire sampling was restricted to post-peak T cell response timepoints. Spike-specific TCR depth and breadth grew after two AZD1222 doses.

This TCR came from an adult in good health. The material was peripheral blood, obtained on day 0 of AZD1222 vaccination.

The CDR3 here is CASSLAWQGAPTTLNTEAFF. The CDR3 DNA sequence: TGTGCCAGCAGCTTAGCGTGGCAGGGGGCCCCGACTACCTTGAACACTGAAGCTTTCTTT. The rearrangement uses TRBV7-8 and TRBJ1-1, with TRBD1 matching over 8 bases. Germline CDR1 SGHVS, CDR2 FQNEAQ. The V gene end was trimmed by 0 bases and the J gene end by 0 bases; junction bases not matched to a gene: 15. The length of the CDR3 is 20 residues.